A selection of T cell receptor beta chains follows, all from one sample in a study of blood T cell repertoires in COVID-19. Measured with immunoSEQ multiplex PCR; TCRdb has only the in-frame clones, and not every one. The data contain roughly 290,000 clones, approximately 83% of them singletons. Material: PBMCs or T cells enriched from blood (not recorded which). The receptors were sampled from a man younger than 40 who had recovered from COVID-19. Both conserved end residues are trimmed from each CDR3.

TRBV5-4 13 ASSLGQGTGYGYT
TRBV2 13 ASNPRTANTGELF
TRBV27 15 ASSKAGGVGTNEKLF
TRBV5-8 13 ASSQGTGAKNIQY
TRBV6-6 11 ASRLPMNTEAF
TRBV19 11 ASSSRGGLPQH
TRBV6-5 10 ASDRGSTEAF
TRBV9 13 ASSVSIRNTDTQY
TRBV2 14 ASRIDRAFSGNTIY
TRBV23-1 14 ASSQSRQSSNQPQH
TRBV7-2 11 ASSLRANQPQH
TRBV7-9 11 ASSFGTGVGYT
TRBV3-1/TRBV3-2 16 ASSQDGGQLVNTGELF
TRBV5-1 12 ASGQGATNEKLF
TRBV24-1 14 ATSGHGQGDGYGYT
TRBV6-5 10 ASSSSRTDYT
TRBV14 13 ASSRRQGWGNEQF
TRBV7-2 12 ASSLGSINQPQH
TRBV5-4 12 ASRPGGENTEAF
TRBV4-2 16 ASSPSGLAGANLYEQY
TRBV7-2 13 ASTPSPLAGASCY
TRBV5-1 12 ASSIRTGDEKLF
TRBV2 12 ASSRMDSPYGYT
TRBV9 12 ASSVEGQGGTAF
TRBV15 14 ATSRVAPAGNYGYT
TRBV5-1 13 ASSLGFGGDSPLH
TRBV19 9 ASSIQGEQY
TRBV2 12 ASSGQGAGDTQY
TRBV29-1 10 SVESTPYGYT
TRBV5-6 10 ASSVASSPLH
TRBV5-3 11 ARSPLATGLQY
TRBV4-3 15 ASSRGPRQGNDYGYT
TRBV5-1 12 ASSSGQGQETQY
TRBV5-8 12 ASSSQHTSGGYT
TRBV11-3 14 ASSFGNRTALRGQY
TRBV5-1 13 ASSPWTGPSYEQY
TRBV6-2/TRBV6-3 11 ASSYDAGSGYT
TRBV19 11 ASSIETVYGYT
TRBV2 15 ASSESSGTGGFYGYT
TRBV5-8 11 ASSLPGNEKLF
TRBV5-5 12 ASSFREAYNEQF
TRBV2 11 ASSDRGAGELF
TRBV5-1 12 ASSLTGPESPLH
TRBV7-3 14 ASSRTSGYREDEQF
TRBV4-1 15 ASSQTRTGGYPGEQY
TRBV7-8 14 ASSLRDRGANYGYT